This T cell receptor beta chain was obtained from a study of blood T cell repertoires in COVID-19. Across the study: Samples representing acute and convalescent COVID-19 were sourced from the United States, Italy and Spain. The cDNA or gDNA used as material had been derived from T cells, B-cell-depleted T cells, or PBMCs.

This CDR3 has 14 amino acids. The V end lost 3 bases, the J end lost 7 bases, and 16 bases lay between the germline ends. Germline loops: CDR1 WSHSY, CDR2 SAAADI. Authors' processing steps: Estimated nucleated cell counts came from reference gene primer amplification. TCRdb's table, derived via immunoSEQ multiplex PCR, lists solely in-frame clones and lacks some. The DNA was the basis for D and trimming; V, J and clone size are from that table. Among approximately 85,000 clones listed, about nine tenths were seen once. This clone was seen many times. Input material: peripheral blood. The V and J genes are TRBV10-2 and TRBJ2-7; a possible D gene is TRBD1 (6 bases). The source of this sequence is a man aged 50-59 years with active or convalescent COVID-19. The CDR3 coding sequence is TGCGCCAGCAGTGACCGGGACATACGATTAGAGCAGTACTTC. Translation: CASSDRDIRLEQYF.